Following are 11 T cell receptor beta chains from one sample sequenced in a study of blood T cell repertoires in COVID-19. Produced via immunoSEQ multiplex PCR; TCRdb's table is partial and in-frame only. Of 99,000 or so clones in the sample, more than 80% were seen once. Sample: peripheral blood. The receptors originated from a woman aged 70 to 79 with acute or convalescent COVID-19.

The CDR3 protein is CASSTGSYENTIYF. The CDR3 bases are TGTGCCAGCAGTACAGGGTCTTATGAAAACACCATATATTTT. The chain carries TRBV6-5 and TRBJ1-3; D is perhaps TRBD1 (6 bases). The CDR3 extends over 14 amino acids. V was clipped by 5 bases and J by 6 bases, with 14 bases between them. Germline loops: CDR1 MNHEY, CDR2 SVGAGI.

The J gene is TRBJ1-2, the V gene TRBV6-5; 7 bases fit TRBD1. The CDR3 runs to 16 residues. CDR1 MNHEY and CDR2 SVGAGI come from the germline V gene. J lost 4 bases, V lost 0 bases, and 8 bases had no gene match. CDR3 nucleotide sequence: TGTGCCAGCAGTTACTCGAGAGGGACAGTCGTCTATGGCTACACCTTC. Protein: CASSYSRGTVVYGYTF.

The chain couples TRBV28 to TRBJ2-7; 16 bases line up with TRBD2. The CDR3 contains 16 residues. Germline assignment: CDR1 MDHEN and CDR2 SYDVKM. V lost 5 bases and J lost 2; bases outside the gene matches: 3. CDR3 amino acids: CASSLGLAGGAYEQYF. The DNA for the CDR3 is TGTGCCAGCAGTCTGGGACTAGCGGGAGGGGCCTACGAGCAGTACTTC.

The chain carries TRBV3-1 (or the pseudogene TRBV3-2) and TRBJ2-3, with D maybe TRBD2 (6 bases). This CDR3 is built from 17 residues. Trimming pared 0 bases from V and 6 bases from J, leaving 19 bases between. CDR1 LGHDT and CDR2 YNNKEL come from the germline V gene (reference sequence). The CDR3 sequence is CASSQDLRDPSFDTQYF. The CDR3 region has the DNA TGTGCCAGCAGCCAAGATCTGCGGGACCCCAGTTTCGATACGCAGTATTTT.

This clone was seen a handful of times. The CDR3 spells CASSLTGVRPYGYTF. The CDR3 DNA reads TGTGCCAGCAGCTTGACAGGGGTCCGGCCCTATGGCTACACCTTC. The V call is TRBV7-9, the J call TRBJ1-2; TRBD1 agrees at 8 bases. The CDR3 spans 15 residues. In germline, CDR1 is SEHNR, CDR2 FQNEAQ (reference sequence). The junction had 7 bases not matched to a gene; V was cut back by 3 bases and J by 4 bases.

This chain joins TRBV24-1 and TRBJ2-1; D possibly corresponds to TRBD1 (5 bases). The CDR3 length is 14 residues. The V end was cut by 9 bases, the J end by 2 bases, with 13 bases between. Germline V CDR1 and CDR2: KGHDR, SFDVKD. Here the CDR3 reads CATGLTGTYNEQFF. In DNA, the CDR3 is TGTGCCACCGGATTAACAGGTACCTACAATGAGCAGTTCTTC.

In nucleotides, the CDR3 is TGCAGTGCTAGTGGAGGCAATGAGCAGTTCTTC. Protein sequence: CSASGGNEQFF. V is TRBV20-1 and J is TRBJ2-1; a possible D gene is TRBD2 (5 bases). The CDR3 has 11 amino acids. Germline lookup yields CDR1 DFQATT and CDR2 SNEGSKA (reference sequence). Trimming shortened V by 3 bases and J by 6 bases, and 6 bases separated the two germline ends.

There are a few counts of this clone. The chain has TRBV7-9 and TRBJ1-5, with D possibly being TRBD1 (6 bases). This CDR3 contains 14 residues. V lost 3 bases, J lost 5 bases, and 11 bases lay in between. Germline V gene data show CDR1 as SEHNR and CDR2 as FQNEAQ (reference sequence). In DNA form, the CDR3 reads TGTGCCAGCAGCTTCGGGACACGAGATCAGCCCCAGCATTTT. Amino acid sequence: CASSFGTRDQPQHF.

The rearrangement links TRBV29-1 to TRBJ2-3; 8 bases line up with TRBD2. There are 15 residues in the CDR3. V gave up 3 bases and J gave up 5 bases; unmatched junction bases: 10. Germline values: CDR1 SQVTM, CDR2 ANQGSEA. The chain's CDR3 is CSVDRTGGVGDTQYF. CDR3 nucleotide sequence: TGCAGCGTTGACAGAACGGGAGGGGTAGGAGATACGCAGTATTTT.

V gene TRBV6-5 combines with J gene TRBJ1-2; the D gene is possibly TRBD1 (5 bases). The V gene lost 2 bases and the J gene lost 8 bases, with 15 bases spanning the gap. CDR3 length: 14 amino acids. Germline-derived CDR1 and CDR2 are MNHEY and SVGAGI. CDR3 region: CASSYPPGEEGYTF. The CDR3 DNA is TGTGCCAGCAGTTACCCCCCGGGGGAGGAAGGCTACACCTTC.

This chain links TRBV9 with TRBJ1-1; TRBD1 agrees at 10 bases. Per germline, CDR1 SGDLS and CDR2 YYNGEE. The CDR3 covers 15 residues. V lost 3 bases to trimming and J lost 3 bases; unmatched junction nucleotides: 5. This CDR3 is CASSATGTGDTEAFF. CDR3 DNA: TGTGCCAGCAGCGCGACCGGGACAGGGGACACTGAAGCTTTCTTT.